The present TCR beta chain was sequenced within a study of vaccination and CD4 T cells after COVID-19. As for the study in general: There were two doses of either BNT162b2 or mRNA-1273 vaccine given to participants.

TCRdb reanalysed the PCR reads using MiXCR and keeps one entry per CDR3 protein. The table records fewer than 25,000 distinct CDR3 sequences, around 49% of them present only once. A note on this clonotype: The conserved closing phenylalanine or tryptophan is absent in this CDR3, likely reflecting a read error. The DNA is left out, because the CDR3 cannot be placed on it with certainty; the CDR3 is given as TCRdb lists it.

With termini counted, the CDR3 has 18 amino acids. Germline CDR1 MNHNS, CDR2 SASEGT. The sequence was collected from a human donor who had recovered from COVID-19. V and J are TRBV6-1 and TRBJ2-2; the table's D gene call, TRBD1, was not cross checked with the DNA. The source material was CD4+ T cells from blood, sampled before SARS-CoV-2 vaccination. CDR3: CASSEALIGGANTGELFS.